This T cell receptor (beta chain) was identified during a study of patients and donors after allogeneic stem cell transplantation. MiXCR was run by TCRdb on the RT-PCR reads, yielding one entry per CDR3 protein. The sample lists approximately 200,000 distinct CDR3 sequences; roughly 13% were seen once. This clonotype was observed many times. This CDR3 is 15 amino acids long. Unmatched junction bases numbered 11, after V lost 6 bases and J lost 4 bases. Germline CDR1 reads SQVTM; CDR2 reads ANQGSEA. What was sequenced was blood, either unsorted or a sorted T cell fraction (not recorded which). The chain uses TRBV29-1 and TRBJ2-2; 7 positions agree with TRBD1. This clonotype was sampled from a human donor who was either an allogeneic HSCT recipient or a stem cell or donor lymphocyte infusion donor (not recorded which). It is not recorded whose cells these are; they may come from a transplant donor. The CDR3 region is CSVAATGATTGELFF. The CDR3 DNA follows: TGCAGCGTCGCAGCAACAGGGGCGACCACCGGGGAGCTGTTTTTT.